Listed here are 23 T cell receptor beta chains from one sample, sequenced in a study of blood T cells in healthy people across ages. The use of a sample-barcoded 5' primer and a J-beta primer mix characterized a second PCR of about 6 to 12 cycles. Via MiXCR, TCRdb re-called the 5' RACE reads, giving one row per CDR3 protein. Among about 780,000 distinct CDR3 sequences listed, about 42% were seen once. The sequenced material came from blood. The receptors here all came from a man aged 80 or over in good health.

The V gene is TRBV2, the J gene TRBJ2-1, with TRBD2 matching 11 bases. Per germline, CDR1 SNHLY and CDR2 FYNNEI. CDR3 length equals 16 residues. V was clipped by 9 bases and J by 7 bases; unmatched bases: 14. CDR3 DNA sequence: TGTGCCAGTGGCATGGGGCTAGCGGGAGGCCGTAATGAGCAGTTCTTC. It codes for CASGMGLAGGRNEQFF.

This clonotype was recorded a few times. The rearrangement uses TRBV4-3 and TRBJ2-1; 10 bases fit TRBD2. Losses at the gene ends were 0 bases for V and 6 bases for J; bases not matched to a gene: 8. The CDR3 is 17 amino acids. The germline gives CDR1 LGHNA, CDR2 YSLEER. The CDR3 spells CASSQDLRPSGSNEQFF. CDR3 DNA: TGCGCCAGCAGCCAAGATCTTCGGCCTAGCGGGAGCAATGAGCAGTTCTTC.

This clonotype came up many times. The rearrangement joins TRBV6-2 or TRBV6-3 to TRBJ2-5; 7 nucleotides line up with TRBD1. Trimming took 8 bases from V and 5 from J; bases not matched to a gene: 5. Looked up from germline, CDR1 is MNHEY and CDR2 is SVGEGT. This CDR3 contains 12 residues. The chain's CDR3 is CASSPQGETQYF. Here the CDR3 DNA reads TGTGCCAGCTCGCCACAGGGGGAGACCCAGTACTTC.

This chain joins TRBV7-2 and TRBJ2-3, with 11 bases matching TRBD2. CDR1 is SGHTA, CDR2 FQGNSA, per germline. The CDR3 runs to 18 residues. The J segment lost 2 bases and the V segment lost 1 base, leaving 8 bases of the junction unmatched. In DNA form, the CDR3 reads TGTGCCAGCAGCTTAGAGGTGGGACTAGCGGCTTCCACAGATACGCAGTATTTT. The encoded protein is CASSLEVGLAASTDTQYF.

The V call is TRBV11-2, the J call TRBJ2-1, with 12 bases matching TRBD2. The CDR3 is 15 residues long. Germline V CDR1 and CDR2: SGHAT, FQNNGV. Trimming removed 6 bases from V and 8 bases from J; junction bases left unmatched: 8. The CDR3 region is CASRGLAGLIHEQFF. The CDR3 nucleotides read TGTGCCAGCAGAGGACTAGCGGGATTGATCCATGAGCAGTTCTTC.

The V call is TRBV7-2, the J call TRBJ2-7; 12 bases are shared with TRBD2. V was pared by 5 bases and J by 6 bases, with 8 bases of the junction left unmatched. Germline V gene data show CDR1 as SGHTA and CDR2 as FQGNSA. The CDR3 spans 15 residues. CDR3: CASSPRLAGAPEQYF. In DNA, the CDR3 is TGTGCCAGCAGCCCTAGACTAGCGGGAGCCCCCGAGCAGTACTTC.

This clonotype was seen more than once but under ten times. This chain links TRBV5-1 with TRBJ2-7; 9 bases line up with TRBD1. Germline lookup yields CDR1 SGHRS and CDR2 YFSETQ. The CDR3 has 15 residues. V lost 7 bases and J lost 4; bases outside the gene matches: 12. In DNA, the CDR3 is TGCGCCAGCCGTATCGGCCCGGGACAGGGTTACGAGCAGTACTTC. Translation: CASRIGPGQGYEQYF.

Here the CDR3 reads CASSLDEAGYYNEQFF. For the CDR3, the DNA is TGTGCCAGCAGTCTTGATGAGGCGGGATACTACAATGAGCAGTTCTTC. The rearrangement links TRBV28 to TRBJ2-1, with D possibly matching TRBD2 (6 bases). The germline V gene has CDR1 MDHEN and CDR2 SYDVKM. V dropped 5 bases and J dropped 3 bases, with 17 bases sitting between them. This CDR3 spans 16 amino acids.

This clonotype was seen many times. The chain joins TRBV20-1 to TRBJ2-7; 11 bases map to TRBD2. CDR1 is DFQATT and CDR2 is SNEGSKA in the germline V gene (reference sequence). This CDR3 has 13 amino acids. V shed 6 bases, J shed 6 bases, and the junction held 7 bases outside the gene matches. The CDR3 bases are TGCAGTGCGAGGACTAGCGGGTGGGGCGAGCAGTACTTC. Protein sequence: CSARTSGWGEQYF.

A single count supports this clonotype. This chain joins TRBV12-3 or TRBV12-4 and TRBJ2-1; TRBD1 matches 11 bases. Trimming took 6 bases from V and 7 from J; bases not matched to a gene: 8. This CDR3 comprises 15 residues. For the CDR3, the DNA is TGTGCCAGCAGCTCCAGGACAGGGGGCTTTAATGAGCAGTTCTTC. This translates into CASSSRTGGFNEQFF.

The chain uses TRBV7-6 and TRBJ1-2; no clear D gene. V was cut by 4 bases and J by 3 bases, with 18 bases left in between. There are 16 residues in the CDR3. The germline V gene has CDR1 SGHVS and CDR2 FNYEAQ. CDR3 coding DNA: TGTGCCAGCAGCTCCCAATCGGGAACAGCGCACTATGGCTACACCTTC. It is translated as CASSSQSGTAHYGYTF.

CDR3 nucleotide sequence: TGTGCCAGCAGTTTATCGACCAGGGGGCGTTTCGAGCAGTACTTC. It translates to CASSLSTRGRFEQYF. The V call is TRBV27, the J call TRBJ2-7; 8 bases agree with TRBD1. V was pared by 0 bases and J by 6 bases, with 7 bases of the junction left unmatched. Germline V gene lookup returns CDR1 MNHEY and CDR2 SMNVEV (reference sequence). This CDR3 contains 15 residues.

The chain links TRBV28 to TRBJ2-7; 7 nucleotides line up with TRBD1. Germline values: CDR1 MDHEN, CDR2 SYDVKM. The J segment lost 7 bases and the V segment lost 3 bases, leaving 18 bases of the junction unmatched. The CDR3 is 17 amino acids. The CDR3 here is CASSFSLGRQGVDEQYF. In DNA, the CDR3 is TGTGCCAGCAGTTTTAGTCTTGGTCGGCAGGGGGTTGATGAGCAGTACTTC. Based on the CDR3 plus reference TRBV28 and TRBJ2-7, the full variable domain is DVKVTQSSRYLVKRTGEKVFLECVQDMDHENMFWYRQDPGLGLRLIYFSYDVKMKEKGDIPEGYSVSREKKERFSLILESASTNQTSMYLCASSFSLGRQGVDEQYFGPGTRLTVT.

The chain joins TRBV7-2 to TRBJ2-5; 9 nucleotides align to TRBD1. The J call is doubtful: the DNA matches TRBJ2-1 better. CDR1 and CDR2 from the germline V gene are SGHTA and FQGNSA. The CDR3 has 16 residues. CDR3 sequence: CASSKTGGAGQETQFF. For the CDR3, the DNA is TGTGCCAGCAGCAAAACAGGGGGCGCGGGGCAAGAGACCCAGTTCTTC.

This clonotype was observed a handful of times. The rearrangement joins TRBV27 to TRBJ1-2, with unresolved D. With 3 bases removed from V and 4 bases from J, the gap between germline ends came to 6 bases. The CDR3 loop spans 12 amino acids. CDR1 and CDR2 (germline): MNHEY, SMNVEV (reference sequence). The CDR3 coding sequence is TGTGCCAGCAGTTTTGCCGGCTATGGCTACACCTTC. This codes for CASSFAGYGYTF.

The chain combines TRBV12-3 or TRBV12-4 with TRBJ2-3, with D uncertain. Trimming removed 2 bases from V and 2 bases from J, with 8 bases in between. CDR3 size: 14 residues. The CDR3 here is CASSLTKTTDTQYF. CDR3 nucleotides: TGTGCCAGCAGTTTAACTAAAACCACAGATACGCAGTATTTT.

V is TRBV5-1 and J is TRBJ2-1; D is possibly TRBD1 (6 bases). Germline V CDR1 and CDR2: SGHRS, YFSETQ. The CDR3 totals 14 residues. Trimming stripped 5 bases from V and 2 bases from J, with 11 bases between. The CDR3 DNA follows: TGCGCCAGCAGTTCGGGACAACCCTACAATGAGCAGTTCTTC. Translating gives CASSSGQPYNEQFF.

This clonotype was seen at least ten times. The rearrangement joins TRBV28 to TRBJ2-1; D may match TRBD1 or TRBD2 (6 bases each). Germline V CDR1 and CDR2: MDHEN, SYDVKM. With 6 bases removed from V and 6 bases from J, the gap between germline ends came to 18 bases. The CDR3 sequence is 15 residues long. This CDR3 reads CASSQGQGGGNEQFF. CDR3 coding DNA: TGTGCCAGCAGCCAGGGCCAAGGGGGAGGCAATGAGCAGTTCTTC.

The chain links TRBV7-8 to TRBJ2-7; D ambiguous. The CDR3 covers 14 residues. Per the germline V gene, CDR1 is SGHVS and CDR2 is FQNEAQ. Trimming took 5 bases from V and 1 from J, leaving 12 bases between them. CDR3 bases: TGTGCCAGCAGCCCTAGAGACATTTCCTACGAGCAGTACTTC. As protein: CASSPRDISYEQYF.

V usage is TRBV12-3 or TRBV12-4 and J usage is TRBJ2-1; 11 bases align to TRBD2. V shed 5 bases and J 4 bases; nucleotides not matched to a gene: 4. This CDR3 contains 15 residues. CDR3 nucleotide sequence: TGTGCCAGCAGTAAAACTAGCGGGGGTTACAATGAGCAGTTCTTC. Its translation is CASSKTSGGYNEQFF.

The chain has TRBV20-1 and TRBJ2-1, with 10 bases fitting TRBD2. The V gene end was trimmed by 1 base and the J gene end by 5 bases; junction bases not matched to a gene: 14. The CDR3 is 18 amino acids. Germline CDR1 DFQATT, CDR2 SNEGSKA (reference sequence). The CDR3 DNA follows: TGCAGTGCTAGAGGGCTAGCGGGAGAAAAGGGAGCCCACAATGAGCAGTTCTTC. As protein: CSARGLAGEKGAHNEQFF.

This clonotype was found a few times. J is TRBJ1-4 and V is TRBV18; TRBD1 is a possible D gene (6 bases). Looked up from germline, CDR1 is KGHSH and CDR2 is LQKENI. This CDR3 has 14 residues. With 5 bases removed from V and 8 bases from J, the gap between germline ends came to 15 bases. The CDR3 loop reads CASSTQGFQEKLFF. CDR3 DNA: TGTGCCAGCTCAACACAGGGCTTTCAAGAAAAACTGTTTTTT.

This clonotype was seen only a few times. The chain recombines TRBV7-3 with TRBJ2-1, with D perhaps matching TRBD1 (6 bases). Germline V gives CDR1 SGHTA, CDR2 FQGTGA. The CDR3 is made up of 15 amino acids. Trimming cost V 1 base and J 4 bases, with 11 bases left between them. The CDR3 reads CASSLRSGQYNEQFF. CDR3 nucleotides: TGTGCCAGCAGCTTAAGGAGCGGACAGTACAATGAGCAGTTCTTC.